These 15 T cell receptor beta chains share one sample of origin, sequenced in a study of shared clonotypes between healthy human individuals. CD8 cells classed as naive were CD45RO-negative and positively selected for CCR7, excluding terminally differentiated effector memory CD45RA+ cells. TCRdb's copy holds only in-frame clones and misses some; the assay was immunoSEQ multiplex PCR. The sample shows more than 2 million clones, around 96% of them seen only once. Sequencing input: naive CD8+ T cells sorted from blood. The receptor set was obtained from a man aged 18 to 29 in good health.

A remark on this clone: Different DNA sequences within this sample yield the same CDR3. The chain joins TRBV19 to TRBJ2-3, with a possible D match to TRBD2 (5 bases). Deletions cut 3 bases from V and 1 base from J, with 8 bases between. Germline CDR1 is LNHDA and CDR2 is SQIVND (reference sequence). The CDR3 has 14 residues. CDR3 sequence: CASSIAGGTDTQYF. CDR3 DNA sequence: TGTGCCAGTAGTATCGCCGGGGGCACAGATACGCAGTATTTT.

The gene calls are TRBV6-5 and TRBJ2-2, with D possibly TRBD1 on 6 matching bases. The CDR3 extends over 14 amino acids. Germline CDR1 and CDR2: MNHEY and SVGAGI. Trimming cost V 6 bases and J 4 bases, with 12 bases left between them. CDR3 in DNA: TGTGCCAGCAGCCGCCTACAGGGCACCGGGGAGCTGTTTTTT. This gives the protein CASSRLQGTGELFF.

The rearrangement links TRBV4-3 to TRBJ2-3; TRBD2 matches 7 bases. In germline, CDR1 is LGHNA, CDR2 YSLEER. There are 17 residues in the CDR3. The junction had 11 bases not matched to a gene; V was cut back by 5 bases and J by 0 bases. Written as DNA, the CDR3 is TGCGCCAGCAGCTCAACCGTACTAGCGCCTAGCACAGATACGCAGTATTTT. The encoded protein is CASSSTVLAPSTDTQYF.

The V call is TRBV9, the J call TRBJ2-7, with TRBD2 matching over 11 bases. The V and J ends lost 0 bases and 3 bases, in that order; junction bases with no gene match: 8. CDR3 length: 17 residues. Germline loops: CDR1 SGDLS, CDR2 YYNGEE. The CDR3 spells CASSVDSLAGGNYEQYF. As DNA, the CDR3 is TGTGCCAGCAGCGTAGACAGTCTAGCGGGGGGCAACTACGAGCAGTACTTC.

The rearrangement joins TRBV21-1 to TRBJ2-7. TRBV21-1 is given as a pseudogene. The CDR3 consists of 15 residues. This CDR3 is CASSKEEGSSYEQYF. As DNA, the CDR3 is TGTGCCAGCAGCAAAGAAGAGGGGAGTAGCTACGAGCAGTACTTC.

The chain carries TRBV14 and TRBJ2-7, with D possibly TRBD1 on 6 matching bases. The CDR3 contains 15 residues. Germline lookup yields CDR1 SGHDN and CDR2 FVKESK. Trimming took off 4 bases at V and 3 bases at J, with 16 bases between the two ends. CDR3 loop: CASSLGTLTVYEQYF. CDR3 DNA sequence: TGTGCCAGCAGCCTCGGGACACTTACCGTCTACGAGCAGTACTTC.

This chain uses TRBV4-3 with TRBJ1-6; 9 nucleotides align to TRBD1. The CDR3 is 15 residues long. V lost 3 bases and J lost 6; bases outside the gene matches: 3. CDR1 LGHNA and CDR2 YSLEER come from the germline V gene. CDR3 amino acids: CASSQMDRGNSPLHF. CDR3 DNA sequence: TGCGCCAGCAGCCAGATGGACAGGGGTAATTCACCCCTCCACTTT.

The chain joins TRBV19 to TRBJ1-3; D uncertain. Trimming shortened V by 9 bases and J by 6 bases, and 18 bases separated the two germline ends. The CDR3 is 14 residues long. Germline V lookup: CDR1 LNHDA, CDR2 SQIVND (reference sequence). CDR3 sequence reads: CASGEAESVNTIYF. Here the CDR3 DNA reads TGTGCCAGCGGGGAGGCAGAGAGCGTAAACACCATATATTTT.

This chain connects TRBV10-1 to TRBJ1-1; 7 nucleotides match TRBD1. Germline V gives CDR1 WNHNN, CDR2 SYGVQD (reference sequence). Trimming cost V 0 bases and J 0 bases; bases outside gene matches: 7. The CDR3 consists of 17 residues. The CDR3 sequence is CASSESVTGFLNTEAFF. The CDR3 coding sequence is TGCGCCAGCAGTGAGTCGGTGACAGGGTTTCTGAACACTGAAGCTTTCTTT.

The V and J genes are TRBV6-5 and TRBJ1-4; D perhaps matches TRBD1 (5 bases). Germline V gene lookup returns CDR1 MNHEY and CDR2 SVGAGI. Trimming shortened V by 6 bases and J by 3 bases, and 11 bases separated the two germline ends. The length of the CDR3 is 14 residues. The CDR3 DNA reads as TGTGCCAGCAGCCAAACAGGTTCTAATGAAAAACTGTTTTTT. Encoded protein: CASSQTGSNEKLFF.

Concerning this clone: This sample also contains other DNA sequences that code for the same CDR3. This chain uses TRBV5-4 with TRBJ2-7, with no clear D. This CDR3 has 13 amino acids. The V end lost 2 bases, the J end lost 2 bases, and 8 bases lay between the germline ends. Looked up from germline, CDR1 is SGHNT and CDR2 is YYREEE (reference sequence). In DNA, the CDR3 is TGTGCCAGCAGCTTTTCGGGCACCTACGAGCAGTACTTC. Protein: CASSFSGTYEQYF. Complete variable domain (other parts from reference TRBV5-4 and TRBJ2-7): ETGVTQSPTHLIKTRGQQVTLRCSSQSGHNTVSWYQQALGQGPQFIFQYYREEENGRGNFPPRFSGLQFPNYSSELNVNALELDDSALYLCASSFSGTYEQYFGPGTRLTVT.

The V call is TRBV7-2, the J call TRBJ2-7; D is undetermined. CDR1 SGHTA and CDR2 FQGNSA come from the germline V gene. The CDR3 totals 13 residues. V was cut by 1 base and J by 2 bases, with 6 bases left in between. CDR3 region: CASSLVAAYEQYF. The DNA of the CDR3 is TGTGCCAGCAGCTTAGTTGCAGCCTACGAGCAGTACTTC.

The chain recombines TRBV4-3 with TRBJ2-1; TRBD2 matches 11 bases. Germline loops: CDR1 LGHNA, CDR2 YSLEER. Losses at the gene ends were 0 bases for V and 6 bases for J; bases not matched to a gene: 7. This CDR3 has 17 amino acids. CDR3 sequence reads: CASSQEIAGGPINEQFF. The CDR3 DNA is TGCGCCAGCAGCCAAGAAATAGCGGGAGGGCCAATCAATGAGCAGTTCTTC.

The chain has TRBV19 and TRBJ1-6; TRBD1 matches at 10 bases. This CDR3 region has 14 residues. V lost 5 bases, J lost 9 bases, and 4 bases stayed unmatched. CDR1 LNHDA and CDR2 SQIVND come from the germline V gene (reference sequence). The CDR3, as DNA: TGTGCCAGTAGTCCGACAGGGGGCGGTTCACCCCTCCACTTT. Its translation is CASSPTGGGSPLHF.

This chain joins TRBV6-5 and TRBJ2-3, with D perhaps TRBD2 (5 bases). There are 14 residues in the CDR3. Germline V lookup: CDR1 MNHEY, CDR2 SVGAGI. V was cut by 2 bases and J by 2 bases, with 8 bases left in between. The CDR3 loop reads CASSYRDDTDTQYF. The CDR3 DNA reads as TGTGCCAGCAGTTACCGGGATGACACAGATACGCAGTATTTT.